Included here is one TCR beta chain sequence, with context. This entry comes from a study of CD8+ T cells in alopecia areata. Treatment of the sample: oral pan-JAK inhibitor, 5-10 mg twice daily. Sequencing relied on a cDNA template that was reverse transcribed from extracted RNA. Profiling relied on immunoSEQ multiplex PCR, and the TCRdb table lists in-frame clones only, not all of them. The sample consists of a few hundred thousand clones, 60% of them appearing once. The source material was CD4+ T cells sorted from blood, sampled at week 52, from a patient treated with tofacitinib. The clonotype originates from a human donor with alopecia areata.

The CDR3 loop is CAWTVGGLSSYEQYF. The CDR3 region has the DNA TGTGCCTGGACCGTAGGAGGCCTGAGCTCCTACGAGCAGTACTTC. The chain employs TRBV30 and TRBJ2-7, with D possibly being TRBD2 (5 bases). CDR1 is GTSNPN, CDR2 SVGIG, per germline (reference sequence). V dropped 4 bases and J dropped 0 bases, with 16 bases sitting between them. The CDR3 is made up of 15 amino acids.